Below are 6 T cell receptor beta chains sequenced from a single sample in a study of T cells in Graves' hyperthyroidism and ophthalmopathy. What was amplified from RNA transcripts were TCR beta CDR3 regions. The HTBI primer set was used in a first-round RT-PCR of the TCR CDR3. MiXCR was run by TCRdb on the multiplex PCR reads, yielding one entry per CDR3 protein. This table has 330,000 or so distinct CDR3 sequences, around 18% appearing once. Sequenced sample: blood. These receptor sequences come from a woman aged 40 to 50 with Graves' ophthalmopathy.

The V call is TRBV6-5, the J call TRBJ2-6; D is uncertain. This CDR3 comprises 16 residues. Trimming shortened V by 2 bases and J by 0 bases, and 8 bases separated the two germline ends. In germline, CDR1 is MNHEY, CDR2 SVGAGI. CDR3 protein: CASSYGQVSGANVLTF. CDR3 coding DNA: TGTGCCAGCAGTTACGGGCAGGTCTCTGGGGCCAACGTCCTGACTTTC.

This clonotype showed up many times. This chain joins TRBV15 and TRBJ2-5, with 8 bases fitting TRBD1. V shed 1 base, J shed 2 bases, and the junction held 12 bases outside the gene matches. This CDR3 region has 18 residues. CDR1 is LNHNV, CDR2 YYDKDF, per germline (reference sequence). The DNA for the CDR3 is TGTGCCACCAGCAGAGCAAAAAAAAGACAGGGGCTACAAGAGACCCAGTACTTC. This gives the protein CATSRAKKRQGLQETQYF.

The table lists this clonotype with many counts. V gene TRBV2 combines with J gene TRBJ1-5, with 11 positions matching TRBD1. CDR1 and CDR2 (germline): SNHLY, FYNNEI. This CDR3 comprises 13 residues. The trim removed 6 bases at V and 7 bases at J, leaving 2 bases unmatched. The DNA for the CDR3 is TGTGCCAGCAGGGGACAGGGGGAACAGCCCCAGCATTTT. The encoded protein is CASRGQGEQPQHF.

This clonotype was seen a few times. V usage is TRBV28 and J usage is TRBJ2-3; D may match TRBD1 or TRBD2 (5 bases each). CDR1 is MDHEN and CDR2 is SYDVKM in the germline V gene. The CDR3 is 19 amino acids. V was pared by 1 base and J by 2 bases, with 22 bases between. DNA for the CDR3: TGTGCCAGCAGTTTATACGCGAACTCAGGGACCACCACCACAGATACGCAGTATTTT. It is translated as CASSLYANSGTTTTDTQYF.

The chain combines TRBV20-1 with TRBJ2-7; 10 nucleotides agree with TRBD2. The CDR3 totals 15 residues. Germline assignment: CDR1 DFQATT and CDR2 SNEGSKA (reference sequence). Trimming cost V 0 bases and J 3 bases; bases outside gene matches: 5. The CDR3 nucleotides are TGCAGTGCTAGAGATGGCTCTAGCGGGAGCTACGAGCAGTACTTC. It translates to CSARDGSSGSYEQYF.

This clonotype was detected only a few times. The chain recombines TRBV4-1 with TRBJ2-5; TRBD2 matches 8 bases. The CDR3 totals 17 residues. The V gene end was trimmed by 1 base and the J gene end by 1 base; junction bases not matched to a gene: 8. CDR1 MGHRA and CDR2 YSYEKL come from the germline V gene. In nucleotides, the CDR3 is TGCGCCAGCAGCCAAGTCGGGAGGGGCGCATCCCAAGAGACCCAGTACTTC. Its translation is CASSQVGRGASQETQYF.